Each of the 31 T cell receptor beta chains below was sequenced from the same sample in a study of cytomegalovirus exposure and HLA in healthy donors. PCR primers comprised 60 Vbeta and 13 Jbeta primers. Assay used: immunoSEQ multiplex PCR; TCRdb lists only in-frame clones, some missing. The sample yields approximately 150,000 clones, 70% to 80% seen once. The sample was PBMCs. These receptor sequences come from a woman in her 40s in good health and CMV-seronegative.

The chain uses TRBV2 and TRBJ2-3, with TRBD2 matching 9 bases. Germline trimming cut 6 bases from V and 2 bases from J; bases unmatched to any gene: 6. This CDR3 is built from 15 residues. Germline lookup yields CDR1 SNHLY and CDR2 FYNNEI. CDR3 coding DNA: TGTGCCAGCAGAAGAGCGGGGGGAGCCACAGATACGCAGTATTTT. It translates to CASRRAGGATDTQYF.

The genes are TRBV5-4 and TRBJ2-7, with 10 bases lining up with TRBD2. The CDR3 loop spans 15 amino acids. Trimming took 0 bases from V and 3 from J; bases not matched to a gene: 3. Germline V gives CDR1 SGHNT, CDR2 YYREEE (reference sequence). CDR3 coding DNA: TGTGCCAGCAGCTTGGGGGTAGCGGGAGGCTACGAGCAGTACTTC. Amino acids: CASSLGVAGGYEQYF.

For this clone: Germline and junction disagree at one end, which may indicate a read error. The CDR3 loop reads CASTPPSSF. CDR3 sequence (DNA): TGTGCCAGCACCCCCCCTAGTAGTTTC. The J gene is TRBJ1-2, the V gene TRBV28; D not certain. The CDR3 runs 9 residues. The germline CDR1 and CDR2 sequences are MDHEN and SYDVKM.

This clone has at least ten counts. This clone may be a read error of a much larger clone one base away. The J gene is TRBJ2-1, the V gene TRBV5-4, with TRBD2 matching 12 bases. Germline V gives CDR1 SGHNT, CDR2 YYREEE (reference sequence). Germline trimming cut 2 bases from V and 8 bases from J; bases unmatched to any gene: 17. The CDR3 has 19 amino acids. The CDR3 region has the DNA TGTGCCAGCAGCTTAGGGCGGCTAGCGGGGGGGGCACAGTCCGATGAGCAGTTCTTC. Amino acid sequence: CASSLGRLAGGAQSDEQFF.

The V call is TRBV7-3, the J call TRBJ2-2; a weak D match, TRBD2 (6 bases). The CDR3 is 15 residues long. From germline, CDR1 is SGHTA and CDR2 FQGTGA. V lost 6 bases, J lost 6 bases, and 17 bases lay in between. CDR3: CASRAGRHTPGELFF. The CDR3 DNA is TGTGCCAGCAGGGCGGGACGCCATACCCCCGGGGAGCTGTTTTTT.

This clone was picked up one time. The J gene is TRBJ1-4, the V gene TRBV7-2, with 8 nucleotides matching TRBD1. V lost 5 bases to trimming and J lost 3 bases; unmatched junction nucleotides: 5. Per germline, CDR1 SGHTA and CDR2 FQGNSA. This CDR3 comprises 15 residues. CDR3 loop: CASSVPGQANEKLFF. CDR3 bases: TGTGCCAGCAGCGTTCCGGGACAGGCTAATGAAAAACTGTTTTTT.

This chain uses TRBV11-2 with TRBJ2-3; a weak D match, TRBD2 (7 bases). Germline V gene lookup returns CDR1 SGHAT and CDR2 FQNNGV. The CDR3 length is 15 residues. Trimming shortened V by 9 bases and J by 4 bases, and 20 bases separated the two germline ends. The CDR3 DNA is TGTGCCAGTAGAGAGGGGGGGGCGCGTCCAGATACGCAGTATTTT. Amino acids: CASREGGARPDTQYF.

The genes are TRBV6-1 and TRBJ1-4; 9 nucleotides align to TRBD1. V shed 4 bases, J shed 8 bases, and the junction held 5 bases outside the gene matches. There are 14 residues in the CDR3. Per the germline V gene, CDR1 is MNHNS and CDR2 is SASEGT. CDR3 sequence (DNA): TGTGCCAGCAGTGGGGACAGGGTACGAGAAAAACTGTTTTTT. It translates to CASSGDRVREKLFF.

This clone was counted between two and nine times. This sequence joins TRBV28 and TRBJ2-3; 7 nucleotides line up with TRBD1. CDR1 is MDHEN and CDR2 is SYDVKM in the germline V gene. J was trimmed by 3 bases and V by 6 bases; bases with no gene match: 12. CDR3 length: 16 residues. CDR3 sequence (DNA): TGTGCCAGCAGGGGATCCCCGGGACAGATAACAGATACGCAGTATTTT. It encodes CASRGSPGQITDTQYF.

The V and J genes are TRBV11-1 and TRBJ2-7; weak D call: TRBD2 (6 bases). Per the germline V gene, CDR1 is SGHAT and CDR2 is FQDESV (reference sequence). The CDR3 loop spans 16 amino acids. Trimming shortened V by 4 bases and J by 4 bases, and 20 bases separated the two germline ends. CDR3 sequence: CASSYRRGSGEYEQYF. In DNA, the CDR3 is TGTGCCAGCAGCTACCGTCGTGGTAGCGGAGAATACGAGCAGTACTTC.

This sequence joins TRBV5-6 and TRBJ2-7; TRBD2 is a possible D gene (5 bases). Germline loops: CDR1 SGHDT, CDR2 YYEEEE. V gave up 0 bases and J gave up 3 bases, with 7 bases separating them. The CDR3 length is 13 residues. As DNA, the CDR3 is TGTGCCAGCAGCTTGGGGGAGTACTACGAGCAGTACTTC. Its translation: CASSLGEYYEQYF.

The chain links TRBV6-5 to TRBJ2-7; 7 bases map to TRBD1. The V gene's germline CDR1 is MNHEY and CDR2 SVGAGI. Losses at the gene ends were 0 bases for V and 6 bases for J; bases not matched to a gene: 5. CDR3 length equals 14 residues. CDR3 amino acids: CASSYSTRGPEQYF. The CDR3 coding sequence is TGTGCCAGCAGTTACTCGACGAGGGGGCCCGAGCAGTACTTC.

This clone has more than one count but fewer than ten. This chain links TRBV4-2 with TRBJ2-3; possibly TRBD2 for D (6 bases). Trimming took 0 bases from V and 1 from J, leaving 11 bases between them. Germline V CDR1 and CDR2: LGHNA, YNFKEQ. This CDR3 comprises 16 residues. CDR3: CASSQDVGEGTDTQYF. CDR3 in DNA: TGTGCCAGCAGCCAAGATGTGGGGGAGGGCACAGATACGCAGTATTTT.

This rearrangement joins TRBV7-2 to TRBJ2-3, with 11 positions matching TRBD2. V was pared by 8 bases and J by 4 bases, with 8 bases of the junction left unmatched. There are 15 residues in the CDR3. Germline V CDR1 and CDR2: SGHTA, FQGNSA. The CDR3 DNA is TGTGCCAGCGCGATAACTAGCGGGGGAGCAGATACGCAGTATTTT. Its translation is CASAITSGGADTQYF.

The rearrangement joins TRBV28 to TRBJ2-7; D uncertain. Germline V gene sequence: CDR1 MDHEN, CDR2 SYDVKM. The CDR3 totals 11 residues. V lost 6 bases, J lost 0 bases, and 3 bases lay in between. CDR3 DNA sequence: TGTGCCAGCAGCCGCTCCTACGAGCAGTACTTC. It specifies CASSRSYEQYF. The full variable domain, in which reference TRBV28 and TRBJ2-7 provide the parts outside the CDR3, is DVKVTQSSRYLVKRTGEKVFLECVQDMDHENMFWYRQDPGLGLRLIYFSYDVKMKEKGDIPEGYSVSREKKERFSLILESASTNQTSMYLCASSRSYEQYFGPGTRLTVT.

This rearrangement joins TRBV19 to TRBJ1-5, with 7 nucleotides matching TRBD1. Per the germline V gene, CDR1 is LNHDA and CDR2 is SQIVND (reference sequence). The CDR3 consists of 15 residues. The J segment lost 3 bases and the V segment lost 3 bases, leaving 5 bases of the junction unmatched. CDR3 sequence (DNA): TGTGCCAGTAGTATGGTCGGACAGGACAATCAGCCCCAGCATTTT. Encoded protein: CASSMVGQDNQPQHF.

This chain joins TRBV7-9 and TRBJ1-2; D possibly corresponds to TRBD1 (5 bases). Germline V gene sequence: CDR1 SEHNR, CDR2 FQNEAQ (reference sequence). This CDR3 contains 12 residues. V was shortened by 1 base and J by 8 bases, with 8 bases between the two germline ends. CDR3 nucleotides: TGTGCCAGCAGCTTAGGGGGCGAGGGCTACACCTTC. Translated: CASSLGGEGYTF.

V is TRBV6-1 and J is TRBJ1-2, with TRBD1 matching 7 bases. V lost 4 bases and J lost 5; bases outside the gene matches: 7. Germline V gives CDR1 MNHNS, CDR2 SASEGT. This CDR3 has 14 residues. The CDR3 loop reads CASSVGDRGYGYTF. The CDR3 DNA reads as TGTGCCAGCAGTGTGGGGGACAGAGGTTATGGCTACACCTTC.

Only one count was recorded for this clone. The chain is built from TRBV7-2 and TRBJ1-5; D is unclear. The CDR3 loop spans 14 amino acids. Trimming shortened V by 2 bases and J by 3 bases, and 8 bases separated the two germline ends. Germline CDR1 is SGHTA and CDR2 is FQGNSA. The CDR3 reads CASSLRTYNQPQHF. The CDR3, as DNA: TGTGCCAGCAGCTTACGGACTTACAATCAGCCCCAGCATTTT.

The CDR3 bases are TGTGCCAGTAGTACCTCAGAACAGGGACGTAATCAGCCCCAGCATTTT. Amino acid sequence: CASSTSEQGRNQPQHF. V usage is TRBV19 and J usage is TRBJ1-5, with D tentatively TRBD1 (6 bases). CDR3 length equals 16 residues. V lost 4 bases to trimming and J lost 4 bases, with 17 bases between them. The germline V gene has CDR1 LNHDA and CDR2 SQIVND (reference sequence).

V usage is TRBV4-1 and J usage is TRBJ2-2; 7 bases line up with TRBD1. V shed 6 bases and J 4 bases; nucleotides not matched to a gene: 5. CDR1 is MGHRA, CDR2 YSYEKL, per germline. The CDR3 spans 14 residues. CDR3: CASSTRGPTGELFF. CDR3 sequence (DNA): TGCGCCAGCAGTACTAGGGGGCCCACCGGGGAGCTGTTTTTT.

This clone was seen more than once but under ten times. A much bigger clone sits one base away, suggesting this may be a read error. The chain links TRBV4-2 to TRBJ1-4; 11 bases are a match to TRBD1. The CDR3 is 17 amino acids. The V and J ends lost 4 bases and 5 bases, in that order; junction bases with no gene match: 9. The germline gives CDR1 LGHNA, CDR2 YNFKEQ. CDR3 sequence reads: CASSRPGTGGSNEKLFF. The CDR3 bases are TGTGCCAGCAGCCGTCCCGGGACAGGGGGGTCGAATGAAAAACTGTTTTTT.

CDR3 region: CATSRDSADTQYF. CDR3 coding DNA: TGTGCCACCAGCAGAGACTCAGCAGATACGCAGTATTTT. The V call is TRBV15, the J call TRBJ2-3; D is undetermined. In germline, CDR1 is LNHNV, CDR2 YYDKDF (reference sequence). The V end lost 0 bases, the J end lost 4 bases, and 5 bases lay between the germline ends. The CDR3 runs to 13 residues.

For this clone: The same CDR3 also results from other DNA sequences found in this sample. The chain uses TRBV5-1 and TRBJ1-3; TRBD1 aligns across 8 bases. Germline lookup yields CDR1 SGHRS and CDR2 YFSETQ. V was clipped by 3 bases and J by 0 bases; unmatched bases: 2. The CDR3 has 15 amino acids. The CDR3 spells CASSSTGDSGNTIYF. CDR3 in DNA: TGCGCCAGCAGCTCGACAGGGGACTCTGGAAACACCATATATTTT.

Details on this clone: At one of its ends the junction is not consistent with the germline gene, which may arise from a read error. This chain joins TRBV5-1 and TRBJ2-6, with D possibly being TRBD1 (5 bases). In germline, CDR1 is SGHRS, CDR2 YFSETQ. This CDR3 is built from 16 residues. CDR3 loop: CASSRQGASGANGLTF. The CDR3 nucleotides are TGCGCCAGCAGCAGGCAGGGTGCCTCTGGGGCCAACGGCCTGACTTTC.

V and J are TRBV12-5 and TRBJ2-2; 9 bases fit TRBD1. The germline gives CDR1 LGHNT, CDR2 FRNRAP. V lost 3 bases, J lost 5 bases, and 10 bases stayed unmatched. The CDR3 runs to 17 residues. The CDR3 bases are TGTGCTAGTGGTTTAGACCCCGGGACAGGGTCAACCGGGGAGCTGTTTTTT. Translating gives CASGLDPGTGSTGELFF.

The chain combines TRBV10-3 with TRBJ1-5, with D tentatively TRBD1 (6 bases). The CDR3 is 13 residues long. CDR1 is ENHRY, CDR2 SYGVKD, per germline. With 11 bases removed from V and 5 bases from J, the gap between germline ends came to 16 bases. CDR3: CAHRVLSYQPQHF. The CDR3 region has the DNA TGTGCCCACAGGGTTCTCAGTTATCAGCCCCAGCATTTT.

The genes are TRBV28 and TRBJ1-1; possibly TRBD1 for D (6 bases). The CDR3 contains 12 residues. From germline, CDR1 is MDHEN and CDR2 SYDVKM. V was trimmed by 6 bases and J by 6 bases, leaving 11 bases between them. CDR3 loop: CASRLDRSEAFF. The CDR3 DNA sequence: TGTGCCAGCAGACTAGACAGGTCTGAAGCTTTCTTT.

J is TRBJ2-3 and V is TRBV5-1; TRBD2 aligns across 10 bases. J gave up 0 bases and V 2 bases, and 9 bases lay outside the gene matches. Germline V gives CDR1 SGHRS, CDR2 YFSETQ. CDR3 length equals 18 residues. The chain's CDR3 is CASSFGLAVSYSTDTQYF. CDR3 nucleotide sequence: TGCGCCAGCAGCTTCGGACTAGCGGTCTCTTATAGCACAGATACGCAGTATTTT.

This clone has a handful of counts. The rearrangement links TRBV5-1 to TRBJ1-2; D remains ambiguous. The V and J ends lost 0 bases and 8 bases respectively, with 11 bases between them. Per germline, CDR1 SGHRS and CDR2 YFSETQ. The CDR3 consists of 13 residues. The CDR3 protein is CASSLEPVLGYTF. The CDR3 DNA reads as TGCGCCAGCAGCTTGGAGCCCGTATTAGGCTACACCTTC.

The sample holds one count of this clone. This chain links TRBV28 with TRBJ1-2; 9 bases align to TRBD1. V lost 6 bases to trimming and J lost 8 bases; unmatched junction nucleotides: 7. CDR1 is MDHEN and CDR2 is SYDVKM in the germline V gene. CDR3 length: 13 amino acids. In nucleotides, the CDR3 is TGTGCCAGCAGCCCCCGGGACAGGGTCGGCTACACCTTC. Amino acids: CASSPRDRVGYTF.